This is a list of T cell receptor beta chains from one sample in a study of blood T cell repertoires in COVID-19. Profiling relied on immunoSEQ multiplex PCR, and the TCRdb table lists in-frame clones only, not all of them. The sample includes roughly 430,000 clones, 70% to 90% of them seen just once. Material for sequencing was PBMCs or T cells enriched from blood (not recorded which). All receptors derive from a woman aged 18-30 years who had been exposed to COVID-19. The CDR3 runs from the conserved cysteine through the conserved F or W. The D gene is left open where the match is weak. Rows may omit the clone size; those that give it use once, few, many or a size class.

v_gene	abundance	d_gene	j_gene	CDR3nt	CDR3aa
TRBV6-5	NA	TRBD2	TRBJ2-7	TGTGCCAGCAGTCCAAATGGGGGGGGCTCCTACGAGCAGTACTTC	CASSPNGGGSYEQYF
TRBV5-4	NA	NA	TRBJ1-2	TGTGCCAGCAGCGGGGACACACCTAACGCCTTC	CASSGDTPNAF
TRBV24-1	few	NA	TRBJ1-1	TGTGCCACCAGTGGCTCTTCCAGGGGTGAAGCTTTCTTT	CATSGSSRGEAFF
TRBV2	once	NA	TRBJ1-4	TGTGCCAGCAGAGGAGTTTGGGAAAAACTGTTTTTT	CASRGVWEKLFF
TRBV10-3	NA	NA	TRBJ1-2	TGTGCCATCAGTGAGGTCGACGGAGATGGCTACACCTTC	CAISEVDGDGYTF
TRBV6-4	few	NA	TRBJ1-2	TGTGCCAGCAGTGACTCGTACAGAACCCCTCAAAAATACTATGGCTACACCTTC	CASSDSYRTPQKYYGYTF
TRBV29-1	NA	NA	TRBJ2-1	TGCAGCGTAGCTAGGGAGCGCCCCTACAATGAGCAGTTCTTC	CSVARERPYNEQFF
TRBV7-8	once	NA	TRBJ2-7	TGTGCCAGCAGCCCAGGGCGGGAGCAGTACTTC	CASSPGREQYF
TRBV28	NA	NA	TRBJ1-4	TGTGCCAGCAGTTTGTTGCAGGGGACGTTTAAACTGTTTTTT	CASSLLQGTFKLFF
TRBV27	NA	NA	TRBJ2-7	TGTGCCAGCAGCTTGGGGGCTGTCGCCTACGAGCAGTACTTC	CASSLGAVAYEQYF
TRBV4-1	once	NA	TRBJ1-3	TGCGCCAGCAGCCAAGGGCAGTTGTCTGGAAACACCATATATTTT	CASSQGQLSGNTIYF
TRBV19	NA	TRBD1	TRBJ1-5	TGTGCCAGTAGCTTCTACGGGACAGACCTCGATCAGCCCCAGCATTTT	CASSFYGTDLDQPQHF
TRBV10-2	NA	TRBD1	TRBJ2-7	TGCGCCAGCCGGGACAGGGGGTACGAGCAGTACTTC	CASRDRGYEQYF
TRBV25-1	NA	TRBD1	TRBJ1-4	TGTGCCAGCAGTGAAACCGGGACAGTGGGTGAAAAACTGTTTTTT	CASSETGTVGEKLFF
TRBV6-5	NA	NA	TRBJ2-7	TGTGCCAGCAGTTACTCCTGGCAGGGGCCCTACGAGCAGTACTTC	CASSYSWQGPYEQYF
TRBV5-6	NA	NA	TRBJ1-2	TGTGCCAGCAGCTTGCGGGTTAACTATGGCTACACCTTC	CASSLRVNYGYTF
TRBV3-1/TRBV3-2	NA	TRBD2	TRBJ2-7	TGTGCCAGCAGCCAAGGGACTAGCGGGGGGTACGAGCAGTACTTC	CASSQGTSGGYEQYF
TRBV6-2/TRBV6-3	NA	TRBD2	TRBJ2-5	TGTGCCAGCAGTTACGGCGGGGGGGCCGTGGAGACCCAGTACTTC	CASSYGGGAVETQYF
TRBV10-3	NA	NA	TRBJ2-7	TGTGCCATCAGTGGGACACTTGGACAGAGCTCCTACGAGCAGTACTTC	CAISGTLGQSSYEQYF
TRBV12-3/TRBV12-4	NA	NA	TRBJ1-1	TGTGCCACTCTGAGACGGGGGGACATTGCTTTCTTT	CATLRRGDIAFF
TRBV28	NA	TRBD1	TRBJ1-6	TGTGCCAGCAGCCGGGGCGACAGGGCCAATTCACCCCTCCACTTT	CASSRGDRANSPLHF
TRBV4-3	NA	TRBD1	TRBJ2-7	TGCGCCAGCAGCCAAGAGTCTCTTCGGGACAGGGTTTACGAGCAGTACTTC	CASSQESLRDRVYEQYF
TRBV2	NA	NA	TRBJ2-7	TGTGCCAGCAGTGAAGGGGCAGGGGCCTTGTACGAGCAGTACTTC	CASSEGAGALYEQYF
TRBV19	once	NA	TRBJ2-7	TGTGCCAGTAACTATGGAAACGACTACGAGCAGTACTTC	CASNYGNDYEQYF
TRBV5-5	NA	TRBD1	TRBJ1-3	TGTGCCAGCAGCTCCATCACAGGGGCTGGAAACACCATATATTTT	CASSSITGAGNTIYF
TRBV28	NA	TRBD1	TRBJ2-7	TGTGCCAGCGGAACGGGACAGCGCTCCTACGAGCAGTACTTC	CASGTGQRSYEQYF
TRBV4-1	NA	NA	TRBJ2-7	TGCGCCAGCAGCCACAACAGGGGGGGCTTGGCCGAGCAGTACTTC	CASSHNRGGLAEQYF
TRBV7-2	NA	TRBD1	TRBJ2-5	TGTGCCAGCAGCTCACGGACAGGAGAGACCCAGTACTTC	CASSSRTGETQYF
TRBV27	NA	TRBD2	TRBJ2-2	TGTGCCAGCAGGACGCGGGGGGTTCCCACCGGGGAGCTGTTTTTT	CASRTRGVPTGELFF
TRBV7-2	NA	NA	TRBJ2-2	TGTGCCAGCAGCTTAGTCCCTCCTCTTGGGAGGACCGGGGAGCTGTTTTTT	CASSLVPPLGRTGELFF
TRBV10-3	NA	TRBD2	TRBJ2-3	TGTGCCATCGGACTAGCGGGGAGAGATACGCAGTATTTT	CAIGLAGRDTQYF
TRBV11-2	once	NA	TRBJ1-1	TGTGCCAGCAGAAGAGAGATCAACACTGAAGCTTTCTTT	CASRREINTEAFF
TRBV6-2/TRBV6-3	NA	NA	TRBJ1-1	TGTGCCAGCAGTTATACCGGACCAGGGGTGAACACTGAAGCTTTCTTT	CASSYTGPGVNTEAFF
TRBV19	NA	NA	TRBJ1-1	TGTGCCAGTAGTCCCGGGGGGAACACTGAAGCTTTCTTT	CASSPGGNTEAFF
TRBV7-9	NA	TRBD2	TRBJ2-7	TGTGCCAGCAGCTTATTGCTAGCGGGGGGCCACTCCTACGAGCAGTACTTC	CASSLLLAGGHSYEQYF
TRBV24-1	NA	TRBD2	TRBJ2-7	TGTGCCACCAGTGACCCGGGACTAGCGGTGAGCTCCTACGAGCAGTACTTC	CATSDPGLAVSSYEQYF
TRBV7-9	NA	NA	TRBJ2-7	TGTGCCAGCAGCTTAGATAAGGGGGTGGACGAGCAGTACTTC	CASSLDKGVDEQYF
TRBV15	NA	TRBD2	TRBJ2-1	TGTGCCACCAGCAGAGATCGGGGGGATGAGCAGTTCTTC	CATSRDRGDEQFF
TRBV6-5	NA	NA	TRBJ2-5	TGTGCCAGCAGTTATTTTACAGGGATCCAAGAGACCCAGTACTTC	CASSYFTGIQETQYF
TRBV3-1/TRBV3-2	NA	NA	TRBJ1-5	TGTGCCAGCAGTCCGGGACACATTAGCAATCAGCCCCAGCATTTT	CASSPGHISNQPQHF